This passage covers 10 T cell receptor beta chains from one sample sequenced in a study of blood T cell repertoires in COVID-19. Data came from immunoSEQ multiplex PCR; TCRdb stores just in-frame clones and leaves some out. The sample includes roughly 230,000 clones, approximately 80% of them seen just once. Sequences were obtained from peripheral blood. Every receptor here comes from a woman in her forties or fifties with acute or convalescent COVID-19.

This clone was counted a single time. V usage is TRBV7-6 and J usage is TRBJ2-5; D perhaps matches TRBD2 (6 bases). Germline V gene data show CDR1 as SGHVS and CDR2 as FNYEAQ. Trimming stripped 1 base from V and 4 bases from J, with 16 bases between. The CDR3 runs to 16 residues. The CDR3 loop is CASSLESGGSVETQYF. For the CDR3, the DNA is TGTGCCAGCAGCTTAGAGTCAGGAGGGTCGGTAGAGACCCAGTACTTC.

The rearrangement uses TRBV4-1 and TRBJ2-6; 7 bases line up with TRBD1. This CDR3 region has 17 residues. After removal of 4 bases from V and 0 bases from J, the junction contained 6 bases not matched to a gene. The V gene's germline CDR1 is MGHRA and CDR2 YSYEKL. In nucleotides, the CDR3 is TGCGCCAGCAGCCCTGGACAGGATCTCTCTGGGGCCAACGTCCTGACTTTC. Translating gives CASSPGQDLSGANVLTF.

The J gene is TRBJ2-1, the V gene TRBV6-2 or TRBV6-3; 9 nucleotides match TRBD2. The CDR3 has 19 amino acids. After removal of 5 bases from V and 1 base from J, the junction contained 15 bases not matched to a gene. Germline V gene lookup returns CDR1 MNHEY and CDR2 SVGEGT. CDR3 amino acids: CASSVMGREGFRSYNEQFF. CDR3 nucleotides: TGTGCCAGCAGTGTGATGGGGCGGGAGGGTTTTAGGTCCTACAATGAGCAGTTCTTC.

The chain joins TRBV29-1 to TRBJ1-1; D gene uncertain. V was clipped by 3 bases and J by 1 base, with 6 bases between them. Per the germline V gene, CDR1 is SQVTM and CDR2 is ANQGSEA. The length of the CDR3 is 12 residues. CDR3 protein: CSVEAQNTEAFF. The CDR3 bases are TGCAGCGTTGAGGCACAGAACACTGAAGCTTTCTTT.

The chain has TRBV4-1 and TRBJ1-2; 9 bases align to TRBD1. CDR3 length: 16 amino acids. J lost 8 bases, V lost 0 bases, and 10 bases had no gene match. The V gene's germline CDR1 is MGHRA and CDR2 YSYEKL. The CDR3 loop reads CASSQDQGQGMIGYTF. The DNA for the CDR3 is TGCGCCAGCAGCCAAGACCAAGGACAGGGGATGATAGGCTACACCTTC.

The CDR3 loop is CASSYSEGGQPQHF. CDR3 nucleotide sequence: TGTGCCAGCAGTTACTCCGAGGGAGGGCAGCCCCAGCATTTT. The chain recombines TRBV6-5 with TRBJ1-5, with unresolved D. The germline V gene encodes CDR1 MNHEY and CDR2 SVGAGI. V was pared by 0 bases and J by 7 bases, with 10 bases between. The CDR3 covers 14 residues.

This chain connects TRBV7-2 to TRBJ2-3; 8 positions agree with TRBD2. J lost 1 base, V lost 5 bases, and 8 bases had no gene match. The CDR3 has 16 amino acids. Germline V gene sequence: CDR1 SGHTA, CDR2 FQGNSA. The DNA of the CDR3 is TGTGCCAGCAGCCCACCTTCGACTAGCGGCACAGATACGCAGTATTTT. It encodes CASSPPSTSGTDTQYF.

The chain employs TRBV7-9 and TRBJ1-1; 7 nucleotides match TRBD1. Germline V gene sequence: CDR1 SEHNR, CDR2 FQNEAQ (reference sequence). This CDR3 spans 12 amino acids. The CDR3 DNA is TGTGCTCAAACCCAGGGGGACACTGAAGCTTTCTTT. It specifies CAQTQGDTEAFF.

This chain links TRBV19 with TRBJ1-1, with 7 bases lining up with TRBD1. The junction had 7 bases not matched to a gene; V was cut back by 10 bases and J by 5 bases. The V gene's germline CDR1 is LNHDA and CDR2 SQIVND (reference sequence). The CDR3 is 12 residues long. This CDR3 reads CAIKGAGTEAFF. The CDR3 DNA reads TGTGCCATCAAGGGGGCGGGGACTGAAGCTTTCTTT.

CDR3 sequence (DNA): TGCAGCGTTGAAGATGACAGGGACGCTTTGGCAGATACGCAGTATTTT. Translating gives CSVEDDRDALADTQYF. The chain recombines TRBV29-1 with TRBJ2-3; TRBD1 matches 7 bases. Germline CDR1 is SQVTM and CDR2 is ANQGSEA. The CDR3 totals 16 residues. V was pared by 0 bases and J by 4 bases, with 10 bases of the junction left unmatched.